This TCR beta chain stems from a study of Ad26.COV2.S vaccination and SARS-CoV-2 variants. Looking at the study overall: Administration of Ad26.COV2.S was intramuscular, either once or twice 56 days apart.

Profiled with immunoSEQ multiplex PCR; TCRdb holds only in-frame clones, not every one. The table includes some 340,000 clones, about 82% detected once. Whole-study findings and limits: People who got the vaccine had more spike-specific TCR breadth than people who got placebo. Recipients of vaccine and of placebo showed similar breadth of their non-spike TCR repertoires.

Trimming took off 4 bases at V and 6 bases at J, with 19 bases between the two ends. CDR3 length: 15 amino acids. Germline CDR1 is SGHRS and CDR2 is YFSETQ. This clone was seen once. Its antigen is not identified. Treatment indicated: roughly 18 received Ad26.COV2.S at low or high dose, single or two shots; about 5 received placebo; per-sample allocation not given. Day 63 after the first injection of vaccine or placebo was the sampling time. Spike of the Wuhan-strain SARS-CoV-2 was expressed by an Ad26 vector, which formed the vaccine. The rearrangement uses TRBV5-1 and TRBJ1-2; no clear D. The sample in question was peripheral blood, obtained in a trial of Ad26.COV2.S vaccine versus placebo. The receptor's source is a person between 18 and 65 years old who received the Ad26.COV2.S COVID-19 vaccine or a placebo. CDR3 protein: CASSRGQAGLDGYTF. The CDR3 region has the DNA TGCGCCAGCAGCCGAGGCCAGGCGGGGTTGGATGGCTACACCTTC.